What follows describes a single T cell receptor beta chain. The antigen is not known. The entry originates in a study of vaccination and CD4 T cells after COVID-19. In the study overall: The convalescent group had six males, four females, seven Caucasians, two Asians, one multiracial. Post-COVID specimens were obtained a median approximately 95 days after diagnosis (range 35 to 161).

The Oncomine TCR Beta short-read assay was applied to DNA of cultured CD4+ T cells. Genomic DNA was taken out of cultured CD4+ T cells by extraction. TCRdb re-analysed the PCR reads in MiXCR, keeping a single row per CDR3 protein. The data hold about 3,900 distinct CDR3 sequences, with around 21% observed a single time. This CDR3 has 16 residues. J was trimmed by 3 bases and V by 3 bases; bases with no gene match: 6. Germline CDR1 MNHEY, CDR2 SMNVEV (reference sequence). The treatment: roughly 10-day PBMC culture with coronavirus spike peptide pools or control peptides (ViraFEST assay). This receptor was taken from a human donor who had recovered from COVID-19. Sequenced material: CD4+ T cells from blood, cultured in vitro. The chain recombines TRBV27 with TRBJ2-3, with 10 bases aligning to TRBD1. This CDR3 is CASSLGTGVRTDTQYF. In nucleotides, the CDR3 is TGTGCCAGCAGTTTGGGGACAGGGGTTCGGACAGATACGCAGTATTTT.